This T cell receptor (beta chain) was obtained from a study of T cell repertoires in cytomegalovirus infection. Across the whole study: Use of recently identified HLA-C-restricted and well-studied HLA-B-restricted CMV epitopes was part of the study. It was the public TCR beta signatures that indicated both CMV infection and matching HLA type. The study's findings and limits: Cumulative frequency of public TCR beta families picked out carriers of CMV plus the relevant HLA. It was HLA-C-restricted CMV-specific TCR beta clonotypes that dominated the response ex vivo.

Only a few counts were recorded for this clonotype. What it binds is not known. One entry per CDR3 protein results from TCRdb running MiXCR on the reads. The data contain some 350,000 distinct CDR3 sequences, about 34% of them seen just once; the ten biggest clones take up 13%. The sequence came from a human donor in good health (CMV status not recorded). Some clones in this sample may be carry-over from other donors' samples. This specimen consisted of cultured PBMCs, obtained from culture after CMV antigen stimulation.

The CDR3 loop is CASNQLGGNQPQHF. CDR3 nucleotides: TGTGCCAGTAATCAGCTTGGCGGAAATCAGCCCCAGCATTTT. This chain connects TRBV19 to TRBJ1-5; D gene unclear. Trimming left V 7 bases short and J 4 bases short, with 14 bases between. The CDR3 is 14 amino acids. Germline CDR1 reads LNHDA; CDR2 reads SQIVND (reference sequence).